These T cell receptor beta chains were read from a single sample in a study of cytomegalovirus exposure and HLA in healthy donors. Profiling relied on immunoSEQ multiplex PCR, and the TCRdb table lists in-frame clones only, not all of them. This sample has around 120,000 clones, with approximately 72% found just once. Sequencing was done on a sample of PBMCs. The receptors come from a man aged 55 to 70 in good health and CMV-seropositive. Each CDR3 is given with its conserved first and last residue. The order of the fields is J gene, clone size, V gene, CDR3 protein. Clone size, where shown, is once, few, many, or a class for clones that have expanded.

J gene: TRBJ2-2
clone size: few
V gene: TRBV28
CDR3 protein: CASTTYWWDRGISGLANTGELFF

J gene: TRBJ2-7
clone size: -
V gene: TRBV5-6
CDR3 protein: CASSFNSPRYEQYF

J gene: TRBJ2-7
clone size: once
V gene: TRBV9
CDR3 protein: CASSAVGRGFSYEQYF

J gene: TRBJ1-3
clone size: -
V gene: TRBV11-2
CDR3 protein: CASSLRQGSGNTIYF

J gene: TRBJ1-1
clone size: -
V gene: TRBV14
CDR3 protein: CASSQRPGQGGTEAFF

J gene: TRBJ2-3
clone size: -
V gene: TRBV30
CDR3 protein: CAWSRGRGFTDTQYF

J gene: TRBJ2-1
clone size: -
V gene: TRBV6-1
CDR3 protein: CASWAGYNEQFF

J gene: TRBJ2-3
clone size: -
V gene: TRBV19
CDR3 protein: CASSKEGDTQYF

J gene: TRBJ2-1
clone size: -
V gene: TRBV5-1
CDR3 protein: CASSLSLGGGGEQFF

J gene: TRBJ1-6
clone size: -
V gene: TRBV7-6
CDR3 protein: CASSQLPPTGSESPLHF

J gene: TRBJ1-5
clone size: -
V gene: TRBV10-3
CDR3 protein: CAISESWVDRGRFNSNQPQHF

J gene: TRBJ2-1
clone size: -
V gene: TRBV10-1
CDR3 protein: CASSQLASSYNEQFF

J gene: TRBJ1-5
clone size: -
V gene: TRBV6-5
CDR3 protein: CASRTGQGGQPQHF

J gene: -
clone size: -
V gene: TRBV9
CDR3 protein: CASSVARGPDYEQYF

J gene: TRBJ2-1
clone size: -
V gene: TRBV9
CDR3 protein: CASSGLASEQFF

J gene: TRBJ2-1
clone size: once
V gene: TRBV10-1
CDR3 protein: CATSSGPYNEQFF

J gene: TRBJ1-2
clone size: once
V gene: TRBV6-5
CDR3 protein: CASSLELGAGYGYTF

J gene: TRBJ1-2
clone size: -
V gene: TRBV30
CDR3 protein: CAWSSGSRYTF

J gene: TRBJ2-1
clone size: -
V gene: TRBV9
CDR3 protein: CASSVGPAGYNEQFF

J gene: TRBJ1-2
clone size: -
V gene: TRBV28
CDR3 protein: CASSPPRGGVPYGYTF

J gene: TRBJ2-7
clone size: once
V gene: TRBV7-8
CDR3 protein: CASSLYDSNYEQYF

J gene: TRBJ2-7
clone size: -
V gene: TRBV5-1
CDR3 protein: CASSLGSTSGSYEQYF

J gene: TRBJ1-1
clone size: -
V gene: TRBV5-6
CDR3 protein: CASSPLTGNTEAFF

J gene: TRBJ1-1
clone size: -
V gene: TRBV15
CDR3 protein: CATSRDFTPTSAFF

J gene: TRBJ1-2
clone size: -
V gene: TRBV11-2
CDR3 protein: CASSFTSGQGGGYTF

J gene: -
clone size: -
V gene: TRBV28
CDR3 protein: CASRVSGRTYEQYF

J gene: TRBJ1-3
clone size: -
V gene: TRBV18
CDR3 protein: CASSPLQGGNTIYF

J gene: TRBJ2-1
clone size: -
V gene: TRBV6-1
CDR3 protein: CASSLEGEGNEQFF

J gene: TRBJ2-7
clone size: -
V gene: TRBV2
CDR3 protein: CASSEVGYAGSSYEQYF

J gene: TRBJ2-5
clone size: -
V gene: TRBV5-1
CDR3 protein: CASSYAEEGQETQYF

J gene: TRBJ2-1
clone size: -
V gene: TRBV30
CDR3 protein: CAWTNGQLARYNEQFF